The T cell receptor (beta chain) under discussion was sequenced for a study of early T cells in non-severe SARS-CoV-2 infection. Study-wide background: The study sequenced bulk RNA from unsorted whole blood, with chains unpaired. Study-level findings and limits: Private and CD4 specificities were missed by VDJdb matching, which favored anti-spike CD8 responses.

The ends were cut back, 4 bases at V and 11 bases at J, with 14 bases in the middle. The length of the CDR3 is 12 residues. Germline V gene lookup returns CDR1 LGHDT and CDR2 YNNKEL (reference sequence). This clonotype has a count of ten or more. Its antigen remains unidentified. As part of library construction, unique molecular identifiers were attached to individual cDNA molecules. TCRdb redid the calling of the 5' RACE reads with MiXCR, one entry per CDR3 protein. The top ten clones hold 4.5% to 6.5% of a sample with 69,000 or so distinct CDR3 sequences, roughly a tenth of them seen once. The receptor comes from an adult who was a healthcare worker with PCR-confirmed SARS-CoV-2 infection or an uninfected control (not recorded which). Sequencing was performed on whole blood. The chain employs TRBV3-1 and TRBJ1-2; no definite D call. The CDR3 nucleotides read TGTGCCAGCAGCCTATATAAGGGTATTTACACCTTC. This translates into CASSLYKGIYTF.